This T cell receptor (beta chain) emerged from a study of blood T cells in healthy people across ages. This clonotype was observed many times. A second PCR of 7 to 11 cycles used a sample-barcoded 5' primer and a J-beta primer mix. TCRdb processed the 5' RACE reads anew with MiXCR; each CDR3 protein has one entry. The data contain roughly 2 million distinct CDR3 sequences, approximately 50% of them singletons. Each donor gave roughly 9.1 milliliters of peripheral blood. The sample was blood. The clonotype comes from a woman in her forties in good health.

The CDR3, as DNA: TGTGCCAGCAGCTTCGGACAGCCCGCCTACGAGCAGTACTTC. Protein: CASSFGQPAYEQYF. The J gene is TRBJ2-7, the V gene TRBV7-9, with a weak D call TRBD1 (6 bases). The CDR3 consists of 14 residues. The germline V gene has CDR1 SEHNR and CDR2 FQNEAQ (reference sequence). With 3 bases removed from V and 2 bases from J, the gap between germline ends came to 11 bases.